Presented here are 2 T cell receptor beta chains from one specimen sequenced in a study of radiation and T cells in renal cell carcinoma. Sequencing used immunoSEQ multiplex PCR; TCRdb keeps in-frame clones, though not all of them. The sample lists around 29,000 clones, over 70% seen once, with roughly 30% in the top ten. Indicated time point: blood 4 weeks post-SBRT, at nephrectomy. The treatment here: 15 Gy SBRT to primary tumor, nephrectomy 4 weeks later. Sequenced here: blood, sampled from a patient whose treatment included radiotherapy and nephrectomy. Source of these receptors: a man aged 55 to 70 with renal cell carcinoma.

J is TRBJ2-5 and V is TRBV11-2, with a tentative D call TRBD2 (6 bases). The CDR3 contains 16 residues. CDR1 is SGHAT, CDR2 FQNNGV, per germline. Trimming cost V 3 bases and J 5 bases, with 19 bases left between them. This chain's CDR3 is CASSFGDRVRGETQYF. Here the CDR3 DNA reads TGTGCCAGCAGCTTTGGGGATCGGGTCCGGGGGGAGACCCAGTACTTC.

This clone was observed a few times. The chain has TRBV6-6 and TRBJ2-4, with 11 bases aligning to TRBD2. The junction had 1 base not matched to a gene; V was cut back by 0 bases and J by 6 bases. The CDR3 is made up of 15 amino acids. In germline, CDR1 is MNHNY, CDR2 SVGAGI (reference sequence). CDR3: CASSYSGTSGNIQYF. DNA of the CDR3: TGTGCCAGCAGTTACTCCGGGACTAGCGGAAACATTCAGTACTTC.